Only one count was recorded for the clone carrying this T cell receptor (beta chain). Antigen unknown. Random hexamers primed reverse transcription of roughly 0.5 to 1 ug RNA. The TCR beta CDR3 was amplified by immunoSEQ multiplex PCR across 54 Vbeta, 13 Jbeta. TCRdb re-derived calls from the immunoSEQ multiplex PCR reads in MiXCR, one entry per CDR3 protein. The repertoire includes roughly 190,000 distinct CDR3 sequences, roughly 91% of them detected once, and approximately 0.09% sits in the top ten. This sample was included in a study of CD8 T cells in Susac syndrome. TCR beta was sequenced from blood CD8+ and CD4+ T cells. Patients with Susac syndrome met diagnostic criteria defined recently for definite or probable disease. In germline, CDR1 is SGDLS, CDR2 YYNGEE. The germline V and J ends were trimmed by 4 bases and 9 bases, with 10 bases remaining between them. The CDR3 is 11 residues long. Study conclusions and caveats: The Susac syndrome CD4+ T cell repertoires displayed no clonal expansion.

The specimen sequenced was CD4+ T cells from PBMCs. The clonotype was recovered from a human donor with Susac syndrome. The chain couples TRBV9 to TRBJ2-5; D remains unclear. CDR3 nucleotides: TGTGCCAGCAGCCTGACCGCGGCCCAGTACTTC. This translates into CASSLTAAQYF.